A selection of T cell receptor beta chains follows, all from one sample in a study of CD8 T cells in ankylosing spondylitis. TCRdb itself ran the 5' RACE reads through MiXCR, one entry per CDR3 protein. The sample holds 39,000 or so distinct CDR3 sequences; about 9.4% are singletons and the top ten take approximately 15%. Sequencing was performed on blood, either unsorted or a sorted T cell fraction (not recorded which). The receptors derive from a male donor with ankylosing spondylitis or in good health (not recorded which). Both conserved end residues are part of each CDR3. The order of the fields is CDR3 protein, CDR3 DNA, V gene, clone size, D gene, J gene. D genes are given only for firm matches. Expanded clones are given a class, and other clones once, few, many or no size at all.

cdr3_aa: CASSQEVVETQYF; cdr3_nt: TGCGCCAGCAGCCAAGAGGTGGTGGAGACCCAGTACTTC; v_call: TRBV4-1; clone_size: many; d_call: -; j_call: TRBJ2-5
cdr3_aa: CASSLSPDTQYF; cdr3_nt: TGTGCCAGCAGCTTAAGCCCAGATACGCAGTATTTT; v_call: TRBV7-8; clone_size: few; d_call: -; j_call: TRBJ2-3
cdr3_aa: CASSITGSYNEQFF; cdr3_nt: TGTGCCAGCAGCATCACCGGCTCCTACAATGAGCAGTTCTTC; v_call: TRBV28; clone_size: many; d_call: -; j_call: TRBJ2-1
cdr3_aa: CSAPGPLGDTQYF; cdr3_nt: TGCAGTGCTCCCGGGCCCCTCGGCGATACGCAGTATTTT; v_call: TRBV20-1; clone_size: many; d_call: -; j_call: TRBJ2-3
cdr3_aa: CASSYSGASGSTDTQYF; cdr3_nt: TGTGCCAGCAGTTACTCAGGGGCTAGCGGGAGTACAGATACGCAGTATTTT; v_call: TRBV6-5; clone_size: many; d_call: TRBD2; j_call: TRBJ2-3
cdr3_aa: CASNLAGGNEQFF; cdr3_nt: TGTGCCAGCAACTTAGCGGGAGGCAATGAGCAGTTCTTC; v_call: TRBV14; clone_size: few; d_call: TRBD2; j_call: TRBJ2-1
cdr3_aa: CASSVTPTSSYEQYF; cdr3_nt: TGTGCCAGCAGCGTAACTCCGACTAGCTCCTACGAGCAGTACTTC; v_call: TRBV9; clone_size: many; d_call: -; j_call: TRBJ2-7
cdr3_aa: CSVEARDSAFF; cdr3_nt: TGCAGCGTTGAAGCCCGGGACTCGGCTTTCTTT; v_call: TRBV29-1; clone_size: many; d_call: -; j_call: TRBJ1-1
cdr3_aa: CASSEAWPTSGRDNEQFF; cdr3_nt: TGTGCCAGCAGTGAAGCGTGGCCGACTAGCGGGAGGGACAATGAGCAGTTCTTC; v_call: TRBV2; clone_size: -; d_call: TRBD2; j_call: TRBJ2-1
cdr3_aa: CASSLRGETQYF; cdr3_nt: TGCGCCAGCAGCTTACGGGGAGAGACCCAGTACTTC; v_call: TRBV5-1; clone_size: many; d_call: -; j_call: TRBJ2-5
cdr3_aa: CASSQFLTSDVYNEQFF; cdr3_nt: TGTGCCAGCAGCCAATTCCTTACTAGCGACGTCTACAATGAGCAGTTCTTC; v_call: TRBV3-1; clone_size: many; d_call: TRBD2; j_call: TRBJ2-1
cdr3_aa: CSVEGDPAGWSETQYF; cdr3_nt: TGCAGCGTTGAAGGAGATCCCGCAGGGTGGTCGGAGACCCAGTACTTC; v_call: TRBV29-1; clone_size: many; d_call: -; j_call: TRBJ2-5
cdr3_aa: CASESATSSVETQYF; cdr3_nt: TGTGCCAGCGAATCCGCGACTAGCTCCGTAGAGACCCAGTACTTC; v_call: TRBV2; clone_size: many; d_call: TRBD2; j_call: TRBJ2-5
cdr3_aa: CASSEALRDRVRTDTQYF; cdr3_nt: TGTGCCAGCAGTGAAGCGCTTCGCGACAGGGTTCGAACAGATACGCAGTATTTT; v_call: TRBV6-1; clone_size: many; d_call: TRBD1; j_call: TRBJ2-3
cdr3_aa: CASSLTGDLSTDTQYF; cdr3_nt: TGTGCCAGCAGCTTAACGGGAGACCTTAGCACAGATACGCAGTATTTT; v_call: TRBV13; clone_size: few; d_call: -; j_call: TRBJ2-3
cdr3_aa: CASRGGAYTGELFF; cdr3_nt: TGTGCCAGCAGAGGGGGCGCCTACACCGGGGAGCTGTTTTTT; v_call: TRBV2; clone_size: -; d_call: TRBD1; j_call: TRBJ2-2
cdr3_aa: CASSFTVAGSRETQYF; cdr3_nt: TGCGCCAGCAGTTTCACAGTCGCGGGTAGTAGAGAGACCCAGTACTTC; v_call: TRBV5-1; clone_size: many; d_call: -; j_call: TRBJ2-5
cdr3_aa: CASTISGKGTTEAFF; cdr3_nt: TGTGCCAGCACCATAAGTGGTAAGGGGACCACTGAAGCTTTCTTT; v_call: TRBV12-3/TRBV12-4; clone_size: many; d_call: -; j_call: TRBJ1-1
cdr3_aa: CASVPVGGRAQETQYF; cdr3_nt: TGTGCCAGCGTGCCAGTAGGGGGAAGGGCCCAAGAGACCCAGTACTTC; v_call: TRBV3-1; clone_size: many; d_call: -; j_call: TRBJ2-5
cdr3_aa: CASSLGGSAIKNIQYF; cdr3_nt: TGCGCCAGCAGCTTGGGCGGCAGTGCTATCAAAAACATTCAGTACTTC; v_call: TRBV5-1; clone_size: many; d_call: -; j_call: TRBJ2-4
cdr3_aa: CASCQPGQGFETQYF; cdr3_nt: TGTGCCAGCTGCCAACCGGGACAGGGGTTCGAGACCCAGTACTTT; v_call: TRBV3-1; clone_size: -; d_call: TRBD1; j_call: TRBJ2-5
cdr3_aa: CASSPGTQVRELFF; cdr3_nt: TGTGCCAGCAGCCCAGGGACACAGGTGCGGGAGCTGTTTTTT; v_call: TRBV7-3; clone_size: many; d_call: -; j_call: TRBJ2-2
cdr3_aa: CSARSGNYEQYF; cdr3_nt: TGCAGTGCTAGATCAGGGAACTACGAGCAGTACTTC; v_call: TRBV20-1; clone_size: many; d_call: -; j_call: TRBJ2-7
cdr3_aa: CASSQERGGTGAYNEQFF; cdr3_nt: TGTGCCAGCAGCCAAGAGAGAGGCGGAACAGGGGCCTACAATGAGCAGTTCTTC; v_call: TRBV4-2; clone_size: many; d_call: TRBD1; j_call: TRBJ2-1
cdr3_aa: CASRVAGGPGETQYF; cdr3_nt: TGTGCCAGCAGAGTAGCGGGAGGGCCGGGAGAGACCCAGTACTTC; v_call: TRBV2; clone_size: -; d_call: TRBD2; j_call: TRBJ2-5
cdr3_aa: CASSLRGNTGELFF; cdr3_nt: TGTGCCAGCAGTTTGAGAGGGAACACCGGGGAGCTGTTTTTT; v_call: TRBV28; clone_size: many; d_call: -; j_call: TRBJ2-2
cdr3_aa: CAISDLGTAWYF; cdr3_nt: TGTGCCATCAGTGATCTCGGCACCGCATGGTACTTC; v_call: TRBV10-3; clone_size: many; d_call: -; j_call: TRBJ2-7
cdr3_aa: CSARGGTESSYNSPLHF; cdr3_nt: TGCAGTGCTAGAGGGGGGACAGAAAGCTCCTATAATTCACCCCTCCACTTT; v_call: TRBV20-1; clone_size: many; d_call: TRBD1; j_call: TRBJ1-6
cdr3_aa: CASSPPDQETQYF; cdr3_nt: TGTGCCAGCTCACCACCGGACCAAGAGACCCAGTACTTC; v_call: TRBV18; clone_size: many; d_call: -; j_call: TRBJ2-5
cdr3_aa: CASSYYGGETQYF; cdr3_nt: TGTGCCAGCAGTTACTACGGCGGGGAGACCCAGTACTTC; v_call: TRBV6-2/TRBV6-3; clone_size: many; d_call: -; j_call: TRBJ2-5
cdr3_aa: CASSQDRSRVGNIQYF; cdr3_nt: TGCGCCAGCAGCCAAGATCGAAGCAGGGTTGGAAACATTCAGTACTTC; v_call: TRBV4-1; clone_size: many; d_call: -; j_call: TRBJ2-4
cdr3_aa: CASSPRRVYEQYF; cdr3_nt: TGTGCCAGCAGCCCCCGGCGCGTCTACGAGCAGTACTTC; v_call: TRBV7-9; clone_size: medium-sized; d_call: -; j_call: TRBJ2-7
cdr3_aa: CASSFKYTQYF; cdr3_nt: TGTGCCAGCAGTTTCAAATATACGCAGTATTTT; v_call: TRBV12-3/TRBV12-4; clone_size: few; d_call: -; j_call: TRBJ2-3
cdr3_aa: CASSFQGFGNTEAFF; cdr3_nt: TGTGCCAGCAGTTTCCAGGGATTCGGGAACACTGAAGCTTTCTTT; v_call: TRBV28; clone_size: -; d_call: -; j_call: TRBJ1-1
cdr3_aa: CASSFYSNQPQHF; cdr3_nt: TGTGCCAGCAGTTTCTATAGCAATCAGCCCCAGCATTTT; v_call: TRBV7-2; clone_size: many; d_call: -; j_call: TRBJ1-5
cdr3_aa: CASGTGSSNEQFF; cdr3_nt: TGCGCCAGCGGGACAGGGTCGAGCAATGAGCAGTTCTTC; v_call: TRBV5-1; clone_size: many; d_call: TRBD1; j_call: TRBJ2-1
cdr3_aa: CASSETGLNGNTIYF; cdr3_nt: TGTGCCAGCAGCGAAACAGGGTTAAACGGAAACACCATATATTTT; v_call: TRBV2; clone_size: many; d_call: -; j_call: TRBJ1-3
cdr3_aa: CASSEERNLLARNIQYF; cdr3_nt: TGTGCCAGCAGTGAGGAGCGGAATTTGCTAGCTAGAAACATTCAGTACTTC; v_call: TRBV6-1; clone_size: many; d_call: -; j_call: TRBJ2-4
cdr3_aa: CASSVVHEQYF; cdr3_nt: TGTGCCAGCAGTGTGGTACACGAGCAGTACTTC; v_call: TRBV2; clone_size: many; d_call: -; j_call: TRBJ2-7
cdr3_aa: CASSPAKNGDYEQYF; cdr3_nt: TGTGCCAGCAGCCCCGCCAAAAACGGCGACTACGAGCAGTACTTC; v_call: TRBV7-6; clone_size: many; d_call: -; j_call: TRBJ2-7
cdr3_aa: CAWSRDRGGYGYTF; cdr3_nt: TGTGCCTGGAGCAGGGACAGGGGAGGCTATGGCTACACCTTC; v_call: TRBV30; clone_size: once; d_call: TRBD1; j_call: TRBJ1-2
cdr3_aa: CSVEGRSGPETQYF; cdr3_nt: TGCAGCGTTGAAGGTAGAAGCGGGCCAGAGACCCAGTACTTC; v_call: TRBV29-1; clone_size: few; d_call: -; j_call: TRBJ2-5
cdr3_aa: CASSENEGTGYTF; cdr3_nt: TGTGCCAGCAGTGAAAATGAAGGGACTGGCTACACCTTC; v_call: TRBV6-1; clone_size: once; d_call: -; j_call: TRBJ1-2
cdr3_aa: CSAAGIRANGEQYF; cdr3_nt: TGCAGTGCCGCCGGAATCAGGGCTAATGGCGAGCAGTACTTC; v_call: TRBV20-1; clone_size: few; d_call: -; j_call: TRBJ2-7
cdr3_aa: CASTPPGQLNTEAFF; cdr3_nt: TGTGCCAGCACCCCCCCTGGACAGCTGAACACTGAAGCTTTCTTT; v_call: TRBV6-1; clone_size: many; d_call: -; j_call: TRBJ1-1